These 7 T cell receptor beta chains originate from one sample sequenced in a study of neurological immune-mediated disorders. Indicated time point: longitudinal time-point 1 (baseline). Each CDR3 protein gets one entry after TCRdb re-called the 5' RACE reads with MiXCR. The sample yields tens of thousands of distinct CDR3 sequences, approximately 11% seen once. Sequenced input: PBMCs. The receptors derive from a male donor with HTLV-1-associated myelopathy (HAM/TSP).

About this clonotype: The junction departs from germline at one end; a sequencing error may be responsible. The chain carries TRBV10-3 and TRBJ1-6; D possibly corresponds to TRBD1 (5 bases). The CDR3 has 14 amino acids. The V gene's germline CDR1 is ENHRY and CDR2 SYGVKD. The CDR3 coding sequence is TGTGCCGTTGCCCCGGGGACTCAGAATTCACACCTCCACTTT. As protein: CAVAPGTQNSHLHF.

This clonotype was counted many times. This chain uses TRBV5-1 with TRBJ2-7, with TRBD2 matching 9 bases. Germline-derived CDR1 and CDR2 are SGHRS and YFSETQ. Trimming cost V 4 bases and J 0 bases; bases outside gene matches: 5. The CDR3 is made up of 15 amino acids. The DNA for the CDR3 is TGCGCCAGCAGCATTAGCGGGGGAAGCTCCTACGAGCAGTACTTC. It is translated as CASSISGGSSYEQYF.

This clonotype was observed at least ten times. The chain has TRBV5-1 and TRBJ2-5; 8 bases match TRBD1. Unmatched junction bases numbered 13, after V lost 7 bases and J lost 5 bases. CDR1 SGHRS and CDR2 YFSETQ come from the germline V gene. The CDR3 is 15 residues long. The CDR3 spells CASGGQGQIGETQYF. In DNA, the CDR3 is TGCGCCAGCGGCGGACAGGGCCAGATAGGGGAGACCCAGTACTTC.

This chain joins TRBV19 and TRBJ2-6; weak D call: TRBD1 (5 bases). Trimming shortened V by 3 bases and J by 3 bases, and 15 bases separated the two germline ends. In germline, CDR1 is LNHDA, CDR2 SQIVND (reference sequence). The CDR3 is 17 amino acids. In DNA, the CDR3 is TGTGCCAGTAGTATGGGCGCCAGGGTATATGGGGCCAACGTCCTGACTTTC. It is translated as CASSMGARVYGANVLTF.

This clonotype was observed many times. This chain connects TRBV5-1 to TRBJ1-1, with 7 bases identical to TRBD1. This CDR3 is built from 14 residues. CDR1 and CDR2 (germline): SGHRS, YFSETQ. Trimming took 0 bases from V and 5 from J; bases not matched to a gene: 4. In nucleotides, the CDR3 is TGCGCCAGCAGCTTGGAACTACAGGGGACTGAAGCTTTCTTT. Protein sequence: CASSLELQGTEAFF. The full variable domain, completed using reference TRBV5-1 and TRBJ1-1, is KAGVTQTPRYLIKTRGQQVTLSCSPISGHRSVSWYQQTPGQGLQFLFEYFSETQRNKGNFPGRFSGRQFSNSRSEMNVSTLELGDSALYLCASSLELQGTEAFFGQGTRLTVV.

This clonotype is medium-sized. The rearrangement uses TRBV12-3 or TRBV12-4 and TRBJ2-2; 7 bases match TRBD1. J gave up 1 base and V 5 bases, and 4 bases lay outside the gene matches. The CDR3 has 15 amino acids. The CDR3 sequence is CASSNRQGNTGELFF. The CDR3 DNA follows: TGTGCCAGCAGTAACCGACAGGGGAACACCGGGGAGCTGTTTTTT.

This clonotype has ten or more counts. The V and J genes are TRBV29-1 and TRBJ1-1; D is unclear. The CDR3 sequence is 12 residues long. V lost 2 bases, J lost 1 base, and 5 bases lay in between. Germline assignment: CDR1 SQVTM and CDR2 ANQGSEA. The CDR3 here is CSVENQNTEAFF. The DNA for the CDR3 is TGCAGCGTTGAAAACCAGAACACTGAAGCTTTCTTT. Combining the CDR3 with reference TRBV29-1 and TRBJ1-1 gives the whole variable domain SAVISQKPSRDICQRGTSLTIQCQVDSQVTMMFWYRQQPGQSLTLIATANQGSEATYESGFVIDKFPISRPNLTFSTLTVSNMSPEDSSIYLCSVENQNTEAFFGQGTRLTVV.